Following are 22 T cell receptor beta chains from one sample sequenced in a study of beta chain features in type 1 diabetes listed by TCRdb under 2018. No antigens are known for them. The paper's findings and limits, for the study overall: A moderate but significant shortening of TCRB CDR3 length was observed in type 1 diabetes patients in all four CD4+ subsets.

The library relied on the immunoSEQ multiplex PCR assay. All of the isolated RNA was reverse transcribed with the High Capacity cDNA Reverse Transcription Kit, so expressed TCRB transcripts were sequenced. TCRdb limited this immuneACCESS table to in-frame rearrangements with V and J called. A share of clones is missing; checked studies link under half to unresolved V genes, and the rest is unexplained. This sample has about 160,000 clones in its table, and about 8.1% of those were observed once. Together, the top ten hold more than 0.45% of the sample. Sample: central memory CD4+ T cells from blood. Receptors originate from a woman between 18 and 29 years old with type 1 diabetes.

This clone showed up just once. V usage is TRBV29-1 and J usage is TRBJ2-7; TRBD2 matches 12 bases. Germline lookup yields CDR1 SQVTM and CDR2 ANQGSEA. Losses at the gene ends were 3 bases for V and 0 bases for J; bases not matched to a gene: 3. The CDR3 sequence is 15 residues long. The CDR3 is CSVDGTSGSSYEQYF. The CDR3 DNA reads as TGCAGCGTTGACGGGACTAGCGGGTCCTCCTACGAGCAGTACTTC.

This clone has only a few counts. The chain recombines TRBV7-9 with TRBJ1-5, with D unclear. Deletions cut 5 bases from V and 6 bases from J, with 14 bases between. There are 14 residues in the CDR3. Germline V CDR1 and CDR2: SEHNR, FQNEAQ (reference sequence). For the CDR3, the DNA is TGTGCCAGCAGCCAAAGTGGAGGAGCTCAGCCCCAGCATTTT. Protein sequence: CASSQSGGAQPQHF.

The chain combines TRBV4-3 with TRBJ1-1; D is perhaps TRBD1 (5 bases). V was shortened by 8 bases and J by 0 bases, with 13 bases between the two germline ends. Per germline, CDR1 LGHNA and CDR2 YSLEER. The CDR3 has 14 amino acids. CDR3 nucleotide sequence: TGCGCCAGCGCCAAGGGGTTCATGAACACTGAAGCTTTCTTT. Translated: CASAKGFMNTEAFF.

There are a few counts of this clone. V gene TRBV11-2 combines with J gene TRBJ2-7, with D perhaps TRBD1 (6 bases). Trimming took off 5 bases at V and 7 bases at J, with 15 bases between the two ends. CDR1 is SGHAT and CDR2 is FQNNGV in the germline V gene. There are 13 residues in the CDR3. The CDR3 sequence is CASSRDTRREQYF. The CDR3 DNA reads TGTGCCAGCAGCCGGGACACCCGCCGAGAGCAGTACTTC.

There are a few counts of this clone. V usage is TRBV30 and J usage is TRBJ1-3, with D uncertain. The CDR3 totals 14 residues. The germline gives CDR1 GTSNPN, CDR2 SVGIG (reference sequence). V was trimmed by 3 bases and J by 0 bases, leaving 9 bases between them. CDR3 nucleotide sequence: TGTGCCTGGAGCAGTCGACACTCTGGAAACACCATATATTTT. Its translation is CAWSSRHSGNTIYF.

The chain joins TRBV7-2 to TRBJ2-3; a weak D match, TRBD2 (6 bases). Germline V gives CDR1 SGHTA, CDR2 FQGNSA. V was pared by 4 bases and J by 0 bases, with 14 bases between. This CDR3 spans 16 amino acids. CDR3 in DNA: TGTGCCAGCAGCTCGAACGGGAGAGGGAGCACAGATACGCAGTATTTT. It translates to CASSSNGRGSTDTQYF. Full variable domain (remainder filled in from reference TRBV7-2 and TRBJ2-3): GAGVSQSPSNKVTEKGKDVELRCDPISGHTALYWYRQSLGQGLEFLIYFQGNSAPDKSGLPSDRFSAERTGGSVSTLTIQRTQQEDSAVYLCASSSNGRGSTDTQYFGPGTRLTVL.

This clone appeared a few times. The V call is TRBV5-1, the J call TRBJ1-1; 9 bases map to TRBD1. J was trimmed by 0 bases and V by 4 bases; bases with no gene match: 1. The CDR3 is 14 residues long. CDR1 SGHRS and CDR2 YFSETQ come from the germline V gene. The CDR3 region has the DNA TGCGCCAGCAGCGGGACAGGGATGAACACTGAAGCTTTCTTT. Residues: CASSGTGMNTEAFF.

The chain is built from TRBV20-1 and TRBJ2-3; D uncertain. The CDR3 consists of 10 residues. CDR1 and CDR2 (germline): DFQATT, SNEGSKA (reference sequence). V lost 5 bases and J lost 2, with 2 bases in between. The CDR3 nucleotides read TGCAGTGCTTACACAGATACGCAGTATTTT. It encodes CSAYTDTQYF.

This clone was counted a few times. V usage is TRBV4-1 and J usage is TRBJ1-3; D perhaps matches TRBD1 (5 bases). CDR1 and CDR2 (germline): MGHRA, YSYEKL. There are 16 residues in the CDR3. Trimming cost V 0 bases and J 4 bases, with 13 bases left between them. CDR3 sequence (DNA): TGCGCCAGCAGCCAAGATCCCCCCAGGGTCGGAAACACCATATATTTT. Amino acids: CASSQDPPRVGNTIYF.

This clone was seen a few times. This chain uses TRBV27 with TRBJ2-2, with 9 bases that match TRBD1. CDR3 size: 13 residues. With V trimmed by 11 bases and J by 5 bases, 6 bases remained unmatched. The germline V gene has CDR1 MNHEY and CDR2 SMNVEV (reference sequence). CDR3 sequence: CASGTGRTGELFF. The CDR3 DNA follows: TGTGCCTCGGGGACAGGGAGGACCGGGGAGCTGTTTTTT.

This clone has more than one count but fewer than ten. The rearrangement uses TRBV7-3 and TRBJ2-1, with a weak D call TRBD2 (6 bases). From germline, CDR1 is SGHTA and CDR2 FQGTGA. V was cut by 2 bases and J by 6 bases, with 17 bases left in between. This CDR3 spans 16 amino acids. The chain's CDR3 is CASSLRSRDRFNEQFF. CDR3 nucleotide sequence: TGTGCCAGCAGCTTACGGTCGCGGGATCGATTCAATGAGCAGTTCTTC.

This clone was recorded a few times. The chain couples TRBV27 to TRBJ1-2; TRBD1 matches at 8 bases. V lost 6 bases to trimming and J lost 7 bases; unmatched junction nucleotides: 13. This CDR3 is built from 15 residues. CDR1 is MNHEY and CDR2 is SMNVEV in the germline V gene (reference sequence). CDR3 region: CASRATGTGRLGYTF. The DNA of the CDR3 is TGTGCCAGCAGAGCCACCGGGACAGGCCGTCTTGGCTACACCTTC.

This clone was detected only a few times. V usage is TRBV5-4 and J usage is TRBJ2-5; 11 bases are a match to TRBD2. CDR1 and CDR2 (germline): SGHNT, YYREEE (reference sequence). There are 16 residues in the CDR3. V shed 4 bases, J shed 2 bases, and the junction held 7 bases outside the gene matches. The CDR3 protein is CASSISGTSGQETQYF. The CDR3 DNA reads TGTGCCAGCAGCATCTCCGGGACTAGCGGACAAGAGACCCAGTACTTC. Using reference TRBV5-4 and TRBJ2-5 for the parts outside the CDR3, the full variable domain is ETGVTQSPTHLIKTRGQQVTLRCSSQSGHNTVSWYQQALGQGPQFIFQYYREEENGRGNFPPRFSGLQFPNYSSELNVNALELDDSALYLCASSISGTSGQETQYFGPGTRLLVL.

The gene calls are TRBV7-2 and TRBJ2-1, with 9 bases lining up with TRBD1. The CDR3 consists of 15 residues. With V trimmed by 4 bases and J by 3 bases, 4 bases remained unmatched. The germline gives CDR1 SGHTA, CDR2 FQGNSA. CDR3 sequence (DNA): TGTGCCAGCAGCTACCCGGGACAGGGCTACAATGAGCAGTTCTTC. Protein sequence: CASSYPGQGYNEQFF.

This clone was counted a few times. The chain joins TRBV7-3 to TRBJ2-2; D unclear. This CDR3 contains 13 residues. Trimming stripped 5 bases from V and 0 bases from J, with 4 bases between. The germline V gene encodes CDR1 SGHTA and CDR2 FQGTGA. CDR3 loop: CASSPSNTGELFF. The CDR3 nucleotides read TGTGCCAGCAGCCCCTCGAACACCGGGGAGCTGTTTTTT.

This clone was counted between two and nine times. The rearrangement links TRBV11-1 to TRBJ2-7; 7 bases align to TRBD2. The CDR3 spans 16 residues. V dropped 5 bases and J dropped 0; count of bases not matched to a gene: 10. CDR1 is SGHAT and CDR2 is FQDESV in the germline V gene (reference sequence). For the CDR3, the DNA is TGTGCCAGCAGCGTCAACGGACCGGGGGGCTCCTACGAGCAGTACTTC. It is translated as CASSVNGPGGSYEQYF.

This clone occurred a few times. The chain has TRBV11-3 and TRBJ1-2; 8 bases align to TRBD1. The CDR3 has 13 residues. Germline V lookup: CDR1 SGHNT, CDR2 YENEEA. V was pared by 5 bases and J by 8 bases, with 7 bases of the junction left unmatched. The CDR3 sequence: CASSDRGASGYTF. As DNA, the CDR3 is TGTGCCAGCAGCGACAGGGGCGCAAGCGGCTACACCTTC.

Only a few counts were recorded for this clone. The chain combines TRBV7-8 with TRBJ2-3; D is perhaps TRBD2 (6 bases). V was clipped by 2 bases and J by 0 bases, with 9 bases between them. The CDR3 is 15 amino acids. The germline CDR1 and CDR2 sequences are SGHVS and FQNEAQ. CDR3 in DNA: TGTGCCAGCAGCTTATCCGGGACTAGCACAGATACGCAGTATTTT. It specifies CASSLSGTSTDTQYF.

The chain couples TRBV11-3 to TRBJ2-2; 10 positions match TRBD2. Germline V CDR1 and CDR2: SGHNT, YENEEA. J was trimmed by 5 bases and V by 6 bases; bases with no gene match: 9. The CDR3 is 16 residues long. The CDR3, as DNA: TGTGCCAGCAGTTCGAAGCGGGGGGGCCTAACCGGGGAGCTGTTTTTT. Encoded protein: CASSSKRGGLTGELFF.

This clone was detected only a few times. This chain connects TRBV7-9 to TRBJ2-5; 9 positions match TRBD1. The CDR3 is 15 amino acids. V was pared by 3 bases and J by 7 bases, with 9 bases of the junction left unmatched. Germline loops: CDR1 SEHNR, CDR2 FQNEAQ (reference sequence). The CDR3, as DNA: TGTGCCAGCAGCTTGGGAACAGGGGGCGATTTGACCCAGTACTTC. The encoded protein is CASSLGTGGDLTQYF.

This chain connects TRBV28 to TRBJ1-2; D gene unclear. V lost 4 bases, J lost 0 bases, and 6 bases lay in between. The CDR3 is made up of 13 amino acids. CDR1 and CDR2 (germline): MDHEN, SYDVKM. The CDR3 DNA follows: TGTGCCAGCAGTTCCCCCACTAACTATGGCTACACCTTC. Translation: CASSSPTNYGYTF.

This clone was seen more than once but under ten times. The same CDR3 arises from other DNA sequences in this sample as well. The chain uses TRBV9 and TRBJ1-4; unclear D gene. The CDR3 is made up of 14 amino acids. Germline CDR1 SGDLS, CDR2 YYNGEE. V was shortened by 3 bases and J by 0 bases, with 6 bases between the two germline ends. CDR3 sequence reads: CASSATATNEKLFF. The CDR3 DNA sequence: TGTGCCAGCAGCGCGACTGCAACTAATGAAAAACTGTTTTTT.